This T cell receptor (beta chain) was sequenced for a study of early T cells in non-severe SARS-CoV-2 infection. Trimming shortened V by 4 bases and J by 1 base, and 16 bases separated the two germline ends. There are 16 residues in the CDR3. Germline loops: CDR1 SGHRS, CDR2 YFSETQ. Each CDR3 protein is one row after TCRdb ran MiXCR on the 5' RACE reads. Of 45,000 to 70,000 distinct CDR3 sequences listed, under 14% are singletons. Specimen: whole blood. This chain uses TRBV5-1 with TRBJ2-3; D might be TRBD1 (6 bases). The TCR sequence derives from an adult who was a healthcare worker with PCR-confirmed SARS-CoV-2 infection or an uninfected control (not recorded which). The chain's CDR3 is CASSLDQGRGTDTQYF. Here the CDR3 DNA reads TGCGCCAGCAGCCTAGACCAGGGGAGAGGCACAGATACGCAGTATTTT.